The 4 T cell receptor beta chains listed next were all sequenced from one sample in a study of circulating CD8 cells and anti-PD-1 response in melanoma. Using roughly 14 ng of total RNA, TCR libraries were made with the QIAseq Immune Repertoire TCR panel. TCRdb fed the reads into MiXCR, producing one record per CDR3 protein. The profile covers more than 800 distinct CDR3 sequences, with 6% appearing a single time and 5% to 8% taken by the ten largest. From live CD3+CD8+TCRalphabeta+ cells, four PD-1 and/or TIGIT subsets were sorted. The specimen comprised CD8+ T cells from PBMCs, sampled at baseline or after one month of anti-PD-1 therapy (not recorded which). All receptors derive from a human donor with melanoma.

This clonotype is labeled large. The rearrangement links TRBV20-1 to TRBJ2-1; possible D gene TRBD1, 5 bases. The CDR3 covers 14 residues. The germline V gene encodes CDR1 DFQATT and CDR2 SNEGSKA (reference sequence). The germline V and J ends were trimmed by 8 bases and 6 bases, with 20 bases remaining between them. The CDR3 DNA reads as TGCAGTACCCCGACAGCACGCACCGCCAATGAGCAGTTCTTC. Residues: CSTPTARTANEQFF.

This clonotype is large in the sample. This chain links TRBV25-1 with TRBJ2-7, with 11 bases lining up with TRBD1. After removal of 5 bases from V and 6 bases from J, the junction contained 9 bases not matched to a gene. Per germline, CDR1 MGHDK and CDR2 SYGVNS. The CDR3 contains 15 residues. The CDR3 loop reads CASSMDRGRRREQYF. In DNA form, the CDR3 reads TGTGCCAGCAGTATGGACAGGGGGCGACGCCGCGAGCAGTACTTC.

The chain combines TRBV19 with TRBJ2-1; D is unclear. The CDR3 is 12 residues long. V lost 3 bases, J lost 8 bases, and 8 bases lay in between. The germline V gene has CDR1 LNHDA and CDR2 SQIVND (reference sequence). CDR3 sequence: CASSMGWDEQFF. The CDR3 DNA follows: TGTGCCAGTAGTATGGGGTGGGATGAGCAGTTCTTC.

This clonotype is labeled as medium-sized. The CDR3 DNA reads TGCAGTGCTCTAGCCCGGGACAGAACCTACAATGAGCAGTTCTTC. As protein: CSALARDRTYNEQFF. J is TRBJ2-1 and V is TRBV20-1; TRBD1 agrees at 7 bases. Germline lookup yields CDR1 DFQATT and CDR2 SNEGSKA (reference sequence). Trimming at V came to 5 bases and at J to 2 bases, leaving 9 bases not matched to a gene. The CDR3 loop spans 15 amino acids.